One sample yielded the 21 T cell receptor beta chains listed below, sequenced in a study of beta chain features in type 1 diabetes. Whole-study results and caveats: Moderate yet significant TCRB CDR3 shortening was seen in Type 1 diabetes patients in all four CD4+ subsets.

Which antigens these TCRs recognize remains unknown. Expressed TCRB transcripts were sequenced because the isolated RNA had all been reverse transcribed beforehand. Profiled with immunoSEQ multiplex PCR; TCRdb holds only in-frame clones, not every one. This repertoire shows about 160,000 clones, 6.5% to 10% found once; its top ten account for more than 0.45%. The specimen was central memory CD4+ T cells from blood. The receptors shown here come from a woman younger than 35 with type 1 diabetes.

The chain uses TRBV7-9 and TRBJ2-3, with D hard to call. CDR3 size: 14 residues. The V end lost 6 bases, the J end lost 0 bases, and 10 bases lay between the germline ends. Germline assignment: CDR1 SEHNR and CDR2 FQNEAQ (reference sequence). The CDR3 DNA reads TGTGCCAGCAGGATCGAGTTTAGCACAGATACGCAGTATTTT. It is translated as CASRIEFSTDTQYF.

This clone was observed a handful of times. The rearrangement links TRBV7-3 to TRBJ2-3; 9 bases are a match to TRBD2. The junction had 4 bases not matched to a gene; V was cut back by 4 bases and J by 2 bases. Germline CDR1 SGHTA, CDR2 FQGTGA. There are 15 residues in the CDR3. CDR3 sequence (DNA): TGTGCCAGCAGCTATGCGGGAGGGTTCACAGATACGCAGTATTTT. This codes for CASSYAGGFTDTQYF.

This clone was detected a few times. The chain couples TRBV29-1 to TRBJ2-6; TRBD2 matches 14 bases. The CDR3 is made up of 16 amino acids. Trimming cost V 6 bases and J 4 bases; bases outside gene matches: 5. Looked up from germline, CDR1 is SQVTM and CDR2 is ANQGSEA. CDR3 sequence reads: CSVPGLAGAGANVLTF. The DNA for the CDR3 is TGCAGCGTCCCGGGACTAGCGGGAGCAGGGGCCAACGTCCTGACTTTC.

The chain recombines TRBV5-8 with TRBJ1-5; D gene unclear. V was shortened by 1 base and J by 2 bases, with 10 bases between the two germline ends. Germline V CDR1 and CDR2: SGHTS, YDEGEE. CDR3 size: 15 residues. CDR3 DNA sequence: TGTGCCAGCAGCTTGAGGCTGGGCGGCAATCAGCCCCAGCATTTT. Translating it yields CASSLRLGGNQPQHF.

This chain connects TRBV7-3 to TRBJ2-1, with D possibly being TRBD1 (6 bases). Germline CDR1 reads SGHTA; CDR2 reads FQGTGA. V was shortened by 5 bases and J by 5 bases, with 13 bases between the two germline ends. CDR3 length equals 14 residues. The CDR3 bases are TGTGCCAGCAGCCCCGGGACACAGAACAATGAGCAGTTCTTC. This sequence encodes CASSPGTQNNEQFF.

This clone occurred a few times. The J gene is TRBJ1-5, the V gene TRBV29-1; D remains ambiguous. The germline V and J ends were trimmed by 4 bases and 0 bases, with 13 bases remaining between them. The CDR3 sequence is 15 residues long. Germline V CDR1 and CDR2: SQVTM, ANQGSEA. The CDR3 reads CSVAEGEGSNQPQHF. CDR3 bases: TGCAGCGTTGCAGAGGGCGAGGGTAGCAATCAGCCCCAGCATTTT.

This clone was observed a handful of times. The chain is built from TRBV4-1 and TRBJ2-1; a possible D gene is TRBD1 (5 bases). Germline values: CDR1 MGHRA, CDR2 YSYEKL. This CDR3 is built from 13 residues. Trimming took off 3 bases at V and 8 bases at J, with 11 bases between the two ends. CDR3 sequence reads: CASSQGPRYEQFF. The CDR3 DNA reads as TGCGCCAGCAGCCAGGGGCCTAGGTATGAGCAGTTCTTC.

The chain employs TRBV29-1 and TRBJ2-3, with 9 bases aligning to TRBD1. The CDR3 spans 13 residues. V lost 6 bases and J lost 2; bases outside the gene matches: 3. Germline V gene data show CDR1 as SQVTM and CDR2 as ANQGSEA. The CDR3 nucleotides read TGCAGCGTGACAGGGGGAGACACAGATACGCAGTATTTT. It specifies CSVTGGDTDTQYF.

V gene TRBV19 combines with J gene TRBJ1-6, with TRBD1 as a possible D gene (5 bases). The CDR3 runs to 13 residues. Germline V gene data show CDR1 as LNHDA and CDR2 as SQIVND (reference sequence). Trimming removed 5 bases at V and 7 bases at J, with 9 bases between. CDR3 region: CASSAGWNSPLHF. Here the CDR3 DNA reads TGTGCCAGTAGTGCAGGGTGGAATTCACCCCTCCACTTT.

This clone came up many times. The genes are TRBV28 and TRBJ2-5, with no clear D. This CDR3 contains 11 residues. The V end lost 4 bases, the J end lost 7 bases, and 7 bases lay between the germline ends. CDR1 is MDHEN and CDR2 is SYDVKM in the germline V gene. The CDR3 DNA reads TGTGCCAGCAGTTCCACCAGGACCCAGTACTTC. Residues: CASSSTRTQYF.

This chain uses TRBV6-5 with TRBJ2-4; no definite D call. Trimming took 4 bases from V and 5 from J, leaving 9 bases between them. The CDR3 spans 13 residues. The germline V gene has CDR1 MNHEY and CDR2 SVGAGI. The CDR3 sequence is CASSWAPENIQYF. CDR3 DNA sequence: TGTGCCAGCAGTTGGGCTCCCGAAAACATTCAGTACTTC.

The CDR3 DNA is TGTGCCAGCAGTAGCTCCGGTGGACAGACCTACAATGAGCAGTTCTTC. Translated, it gives CASSSSGGQTYNEQFF. J is TRBJ2-1 and V is TRBV7-9, with D perhaps matching TRBD1 (6 bases). V lost 6 bases and J lost 2, with 17 bases in between. CDR1 is SEHNR and CDR2 is FQNEAQ in the germline V gene (reference sequence). This CDR3 region has 16 residues.

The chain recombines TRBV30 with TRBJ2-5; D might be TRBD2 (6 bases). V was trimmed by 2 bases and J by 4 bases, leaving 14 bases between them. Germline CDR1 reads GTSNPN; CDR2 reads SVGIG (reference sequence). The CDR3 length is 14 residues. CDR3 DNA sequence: TGTGCCTGGAGTTCGGGCTTGGGGGGAGAGACCCAGTACTTC. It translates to CAWSSGLGGETQYF.

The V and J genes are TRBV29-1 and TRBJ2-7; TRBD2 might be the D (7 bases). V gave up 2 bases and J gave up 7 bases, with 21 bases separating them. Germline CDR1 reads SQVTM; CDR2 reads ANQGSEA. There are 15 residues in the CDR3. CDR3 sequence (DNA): TGCAGCGTTGAACGTCTTGTAGTAGGGGGAGGGGAGCAGTACTTC. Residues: CSVERLVVGGGEQYF.

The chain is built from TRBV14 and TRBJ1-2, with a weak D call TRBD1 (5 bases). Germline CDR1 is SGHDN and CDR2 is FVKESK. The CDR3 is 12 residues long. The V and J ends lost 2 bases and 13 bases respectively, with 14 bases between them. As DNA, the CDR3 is TGTGCCAGCAGCCAATATAGGGGCTCGTCCACCTTC. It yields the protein CASSQYRGSSTF.

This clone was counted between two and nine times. CDR3 protein: CASSLVAGAREQYF. The CDR3 DNA follows: TGTGCCAGCAGCTTGGTCGCGGGAGCTCGAGAGCAGTACTTC. The chain uses TRBV5-4 and TRBJ2-7; 7 positions match TRBD2. The germline CDR1 and CDR2 sequences are SGHNT and YYREEE (reference sequence). The CDR3 length is 14 residues. The junction had 7 bases not matched to a gene; V was cut back by 0 bases and J by 7 bases.

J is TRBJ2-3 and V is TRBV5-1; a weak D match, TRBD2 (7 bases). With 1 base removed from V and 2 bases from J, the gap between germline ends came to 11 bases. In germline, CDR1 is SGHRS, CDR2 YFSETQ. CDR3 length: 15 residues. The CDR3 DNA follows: TGCGCCAGCAGCTTGTTTGGGGGGGCCACAGATACGCAGTATTTT. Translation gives CASSLFGGATDTQYF.

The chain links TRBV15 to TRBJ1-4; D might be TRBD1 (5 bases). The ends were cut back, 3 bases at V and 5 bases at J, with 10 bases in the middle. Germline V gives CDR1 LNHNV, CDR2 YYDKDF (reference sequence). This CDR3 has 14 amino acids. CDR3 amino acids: CATSRGRANEKLFF. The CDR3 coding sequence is TGTGCCACCAGCAGGGGCAGGGCCAATGAAAAACTGTTTTTT.

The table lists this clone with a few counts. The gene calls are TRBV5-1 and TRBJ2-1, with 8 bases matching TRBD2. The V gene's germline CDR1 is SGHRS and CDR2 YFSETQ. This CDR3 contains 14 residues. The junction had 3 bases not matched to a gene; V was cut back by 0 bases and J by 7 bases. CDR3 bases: TGCGCCAGCAGCTTGGGACTAGCGAAAAATGAGCAGTTCTTC. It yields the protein CASSLGLAKNEQFF.

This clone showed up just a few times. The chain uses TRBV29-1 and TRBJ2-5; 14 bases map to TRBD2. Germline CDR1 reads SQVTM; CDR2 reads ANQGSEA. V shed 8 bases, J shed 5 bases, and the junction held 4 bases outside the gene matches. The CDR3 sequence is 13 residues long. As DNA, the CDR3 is TGCAGCTCCCGGACTAGCGGGGGGGAGACCCAGTACTTC. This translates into CSSRTSGGETQYF.

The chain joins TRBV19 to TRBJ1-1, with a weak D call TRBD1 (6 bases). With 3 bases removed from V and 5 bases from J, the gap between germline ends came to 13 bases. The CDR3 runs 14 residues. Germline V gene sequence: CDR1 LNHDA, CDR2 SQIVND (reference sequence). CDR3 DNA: TGTGCCAGTAGTATGGTGGGGGCGGGTACTGAAGCTTTCTTT. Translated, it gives CASSMVGAGTEAFF.